These 14 T cell receptor beta chains came from one sample sequenced in a study of brain T cells in children with intractable seizures. The repertoire was sequenced with immunoSEQ multiplex PCR; TCRdb's copy has only in-frame clones and lacks some. Of around 100,000 clones listed, 94% are singletons. Sample: peripheral blood, taken at surgery. The receptors were sampled from a boy younger than two with hemimegalencephaly and intractable seizures.

The chain employs TRBV2 and TRBJ2-5; no clear D. Germline lookup yields CDR1 SNHLY and CDR2 FYNNEI. V dropped 4 bases and J dropped 5 bases, with 5 bases sitting between them. This CDR3 spans 11 amino acids. The CDR3 loop is CASSVVETQYF. Here the CDR3 DNA reads TGTGCCAGCAGTGTGGTCGAGACCCAGTACTTC.

V gene TRBV19 combines with J gene TRBJ2-1, with D perhaps TRBD2 (6 bases). V lost 6 bases and J lost 5, with 17 bases in between. The CDR3 runs to 15 residues. Germline CDR1 reads LNHDA; CDR2 reads SQIVND (reference sequence). CDR3 region: CASSSIAVADNEQFF. CDR3 nucleotide sequence: TGTGCCAGTAGCTCAATAGCGGTAGCGGACAATGAGCAGTTCTTC.

This chain joins TRBV11-3 and TRBJ2-3, with D perhaps matching TRBD2 (5 bases). The CDR3 is 17 residues long. Germline assignment: CDR1 SGHNT and CDR2 YENEEA. V dropped 1 base and J dropped 1 base, with 15 bases sitting between them. The CDR3 coding sequence is TGTGCCAGCAGCTTAGGTGGCGTTCGGGGTGGCACAGATACGCAGTATTTT. Its protein is CASSLGGVRGGTDTQYF.

The chain employs TRBV27 and TRBJ1-4; D unclear. The length of the CDR3 is 12 residues. Germline CDR1 is MNHEY and CDR2 is SMNVEV (reference sequence). Trimming removed 2 bases at V and 10 bases at J, with 8 bases between. DNA for the CDR3: TGTGCCAGCAGTTTAGTAAACGGAAAACTGTTTTTT. It yields the protein CASSLVNGKLFF. The full variable domain, rest sourced from reference TRBV27 and TRBJ1-4, is EAQVTQNPRYLITVTGKKLTVTCSQNMNHEYMSWYRQDPGLGLRQIYYSMNVEVTDKGDVPEGYKVSRKEKRNFPLILESPSPNQTSLYFCASSLVNGKLFFGSGTQLSVL.

The chain links TRBV5-5 to TRBJ1-2; 7 bases are shared with TRBD1. Germline loops: CDR1 SGHKS, CDR2 YYEKEE (reference sequence). This CDR3 contains 14 residues. V shed 2 bases and J 4 bases; nucleotides not matched to a gene: 5. CDR3: CASSLQQGSYGYTF. The CDR3 DNA follows: TGTGCCAGCAGCTTACAACAGGGGAGCTATGGCTACACCTTC.

This chain connects TRBV27 to TRBJ2-2; TRBD2 matches 12 bases. Per the germline V gene, CDR1 is MNHEY and CDR2 is SMNVEV (reference sequence). This CDR3 has 16 residues. V was clipped by 5 bases and J by 4 bases; unmatched bases: 5. CDR3 in DNA: TGTGCCAGCAGTCCGACTAGCGGGAGATTCACCGGGGAGCTGTTTTTT. Its translation is CASSPTSGRFTGELFF.

The chain recombines TRBV27 with TRBJ2-3; 9 positions agree with TRBD2. The CDR3 totals 18 residues. Germline V gene lookup returns CDR1 MNHEY and CDR2 SMNVEV (reference sequence). The trim removed 2 bases at V and 4 bases at J, leaving 13 bases unmatched. The CDR3 spells CASSLKVAGVGNPDTQYF. Written as DNA, the CDR3 is TGTGCCAGCAGTTTAAAGGTAGCGGGAGTAGGGAACCCAGATACGCAGTATTTT.

The chain uses TRBV28 and TRBJ2-7; 7 nucleotides agree with TRBD2. The germline V gene has CDR1 MDHEN and CDR2 SYDVKM. With 3 bases clipped from V and 2 bases from J, the junction kept 4 bases outside the gene matches. The CDR3 loop spans 14 amino acids. The CDR3 loop is CASSLLAAPYEQYF. CDR3 nucleotides: TGTGCCAGCAGTTTGCTAGCGGCCCCCTACGAGCAGTACTTC.

Here the CDR3 DNA reads TGTGCCAGCAGCTCACTAGCGGGAGCGGGTGAGCAGTTCTTC. It translates to CASSSLAGAGEQFF. The V call is TRBV7-7, the J call TRBJ2-1; 11 bases map to TRBD2. V trimming: 4 bases; J trimming: 9 bases; junction bases outside the gene matches: 5. CDR3 length: 14 residues. CDR1 and CDR2 from the germline V gene are SSHAT and FNYEAQ (reference sequence).

The rearrangement joins TRBV5-1 to TRBJ2-7, with 8 positions matching TRBD2. Per germline, CDR1 SGHRS and CDR2 YFSETQ. The CDR3 is 15 residues long. The V and J ends lost 4 bases and 2 bases, in that order; junction bases with no gene match: 8. In nucleotides, the CDR3 is TGCGCCAGCAGCGCGGGACTAGTTCTGGCCTACGAGCAGTACTTC. Encoded protein: CASSAGLVLAYEQYF.

The chain employs TRBV3-1 (or the pseudogene TRBV3-2) and TRBJ2-7; TRBD2 matches 7 bases. V lost 4 bases to trimming and J lost 7 bases; unmatched junction nucleotides: 10. The V gene's germline CDR1 is LGHDT and CDR2 YNNKEL (reference sequence). The CDR3 is 14 residues long. The CDR3 here is CASSPLSGNWEQYF. The CDR3 nucleotides read TGTGCCAGCAGCCCCCTAAGCGGGAATTGGGAGCAGTACTTC.

CDR3 DNA: TGTGCCAGCAGCGTAGGGCCGGGACTAGCGGGGAATGAGCAGTTCTTC. The encoded protein is CASSVGPGLAGNEQFF. The chain uses TRBV9 and TRBJ2-1, with 13 bases aligning to TRBD2. This CDR3 spans 16 amino acids. J was trimmed by 7 bases and V by 0 bases; bases with no gene match: 4. Germline lookup yields CDR1 SGDLS and CDR2 YYNGEE.

The chain carries TRBV5-4 and TRBJ2-3; D is uncertain. Trimming pared 4 bases from V and 8 bases from J, leaving 11 bases between. The CDR3 loop spans 12 amino acids. Germline assignment: CDR1 SGHNT and CDR2 YYREEE (reference sequence). Here the CDR3 reads CASSPVMGTQYF. In DNA, the CDR3 is TGTGCCAGCAGCCCCGTCATGGGTACGCAGTATTTT.

This clone appeared a single time. The chain combines TRBV9 with TRBJ1-6, with D hard to call. V dropped 0 bases and J dropped 0 bases, with 4 bases sitting between them. Germline V gene data show CDR1 as SGDLS and CDR2 as YYNGEE. CDR3 length: 15 amino acids. The CDR3 sequence: CASSVGSSYNSPLHF. The CDR3 DNA is TGTGCCAGCAGCGTAGGGAGCTCCTATAATTCACCCCTCCACTTT.